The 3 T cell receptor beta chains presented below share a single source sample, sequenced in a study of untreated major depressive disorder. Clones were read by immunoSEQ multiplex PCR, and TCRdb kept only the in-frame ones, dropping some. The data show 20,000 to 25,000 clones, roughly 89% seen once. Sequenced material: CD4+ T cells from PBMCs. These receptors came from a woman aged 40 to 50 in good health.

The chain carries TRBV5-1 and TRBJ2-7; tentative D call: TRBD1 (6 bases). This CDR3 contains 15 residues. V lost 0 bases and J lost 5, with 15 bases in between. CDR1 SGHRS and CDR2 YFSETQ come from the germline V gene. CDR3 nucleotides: TGCGCCAGCAGCTTGGAGGTTGAGGGGGTGAACGAGCAGTACGTC. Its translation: CASSLEVEGVNEQYV.

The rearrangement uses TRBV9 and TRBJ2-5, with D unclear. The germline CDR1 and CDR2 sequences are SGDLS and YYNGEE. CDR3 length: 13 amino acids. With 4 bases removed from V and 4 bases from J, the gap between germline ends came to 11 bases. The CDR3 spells CASSLSGGETQYF. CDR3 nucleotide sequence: TGTGCCAGCAGCCTTTCGGGCGGAGAGACCCAGTACTTC.

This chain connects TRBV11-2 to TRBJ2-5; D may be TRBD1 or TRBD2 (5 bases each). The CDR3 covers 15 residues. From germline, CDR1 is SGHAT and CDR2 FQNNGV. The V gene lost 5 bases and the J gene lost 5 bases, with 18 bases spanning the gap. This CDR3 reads CASSPGTAAGETQYF. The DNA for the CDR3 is TGTGCCAGCAGCCCGGGGACCGCAGCCGGGGAGACCCAGTACTTC. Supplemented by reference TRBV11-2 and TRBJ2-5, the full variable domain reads EAGVAQSPRYKIIEKRQSVAFWCNPISGHATLYWYQQILGQGPKLLIQFQNNGVVDDSQLPKDRFSAERLKGVDSTLKIQPAKLEDSAVYLCASSPGTAAGETQYFGPGTRLLVL.